This T cell receptor (beta chain) was identified in a study of regulatory T cells in long-lasting Graves disease. General study points: Only peripheral blood was studied, not thyroid tissue. When disease was persistent, TRBV28, TRBJ1-2 and TRBJ2-5 were the favored segments.

V was clipped by 6 bases and J by 6 bases; unmatched bases: 14. The germline gives CDR1 LNHDA, CDR2 SQIVND (reference sequence). CDR3 length equals 17 residues. Stated time point: persistent/refractory GD, antithyroid drugs over 5 years with positive TRAb. Extracted PBMC RNA gave rise to the TCR library. The authors built TCR beta libraries using iRepertoire HTBI primers and Arm-PCR of CDR3 regions. Each CDR3 protein gets one entry after TCRdb re-called the multiplex PCR reads with MiXCR. The repertoire holds roughly 470,000 distinct CDR3 sequences, 20% to 25% seen once, with approximately 8% in the top ten. About this clonotype itself: The antigen is undetermined.

The origin of this receptor is a female donor with Graves disease. The sample was peripheral blood mononuclear cells (PBMCs), taken when the disease was refractory, from a patient treated with antithyroid drugs. This chain connects TRBV19 to TRBJ1-1, with TRBD1 matching 12 bases. The CDR3, as DNA: TGTGCCAGTAGCTCCCGAGGGGACAGGGGGCTTGAACCTGAAGCTTTCTTT. Protein product: CASSSRGDRGLEPEAFF.